The present TCR beta chain was sequenced within a study of T cell repertoires in cytomegalovirus infection. Across the study: Recently identified HLA-C-restricted CMV epitopes were among the peptides used. General study points: CMV carriers having the relevant HLA were flagged by cumulative public TCR beta family frequency.

One entry per CDR3 protein, called by TCRdb with MiXCR from the reads. This sample yields some 590,000 distinct CDR3 sequences, of which roughly 43% are seen a single time; 48% belongs to the top ten. Comment on this clonotype: What it binds is not known.

The TCR originated in a human donor in good health (CMV status not recorded). Some clones in this sample may be carry-over from other donors' samples. The sample here was cultured PBMCs, taken from culture after CMV antigen stimulation.

The CDR3 DNA sequence: TGTGCCAGCAGCCAGTGGGCGGGAGTAGATACGCAGTATTTT. Translation: CASSQWAGVDTQYF. The rearrangement links TRBV7-2 to TRBJ2-3; 7 bases match TRBD2. The CDR3 covers 14 residues. The trim removed 5 bases at V and 5 bases at J, leaving 7 bases unmatched. Germline lookup yields CDR1 SGHTA and CDR2 FQGNSA.